This T cell receptor (beta chain) was observed in a study of shared clonotypes between healthy human individuals. Findings and caveats of the study: Naive CD4 clonotypes overlapped across a handful of donors at roughly 5%. Donor scarcity curtailed the genetic and exposure-history diversity represented herein.

Using approximately 190 ng DNA, about 29,000 T cell genomes, the sorted-subset replicate PCRs were run. Here immunoSEQ multiplex PCR was the method, and the copy in TCRdb shows in-frame clones only, minus some. Of approximately 2.5 million clones in the sample, 93% were seen once. Germline CDR1 SNHLY, CDR2 FYNNEI. Unmatched junction bases numbered 5, after V lost 5 bases and J lost 3 bases. There are 15 residues in the CDR3. Worth noting for this clone: The antigen remains unidentified.

Splitting the CD4+ cells yielded a CD45RA+ naive subset and a CD45RA-negative memory subset. V and J are TRBV2 and TRBJ1-3; 9 bases line up with TRBD1. This TCR was recovered from a man younger than 30 in good health. Some clones in this sample may be carry-over from other donors' samples. The specimen was naive CD4+ T cells from PBMCs. Subset given: CD45RA+ positively selected. The CDR3 DNA follows: TGTGCCAGCAGTAGCGACAGGGGGGTTGGAAACACCATATATTTT. Its translation: CASSSDRGVGNTIYF. Based on the CDR3 plus reference TRBV2 and TRBJ1-3, the full variable domain is EPEVTQTPSHQVTQMGQEVILRCVPISNHLYFYWYRQILGQKVEFLVSFYNNEISEKSEIFDDQFSVERPDGSNFTLKIRSTKLEDSAMYFCASSSDRGVGNTIYFGEGSWLTVV.